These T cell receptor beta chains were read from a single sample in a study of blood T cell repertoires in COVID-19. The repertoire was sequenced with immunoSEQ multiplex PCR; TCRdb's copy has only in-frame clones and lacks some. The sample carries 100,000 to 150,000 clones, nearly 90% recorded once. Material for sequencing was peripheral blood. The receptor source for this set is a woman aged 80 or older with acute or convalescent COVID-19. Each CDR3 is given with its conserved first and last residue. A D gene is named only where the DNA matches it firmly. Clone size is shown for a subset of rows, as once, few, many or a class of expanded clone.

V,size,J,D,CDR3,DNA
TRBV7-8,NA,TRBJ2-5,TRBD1,CASTPGQGAGETQYF,TGTGCCAGCACCCCGGGACAGGGGGCGGGTGAGACCCAGTACTTC
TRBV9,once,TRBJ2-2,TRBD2,CASSANLRGGPKSTGELFF,TGTGCCAGCAGCGCAAACTTGCGGGGGGGGCCTAAATCGACCGGGGAGCTGTTTTTT
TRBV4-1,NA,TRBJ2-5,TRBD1,CASSQKRQGAGETQYF,TGCGCCAGCAGCCAAAAACGACAGGGGGCAGGGGAGACCCAGTACTTC
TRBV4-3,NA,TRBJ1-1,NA,CASSPGHMNTEAFF,TGCGCCAGCAGTCCGGGACACATGAACACTGAAGCTTTCTTT
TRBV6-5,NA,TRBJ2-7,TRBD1,CASSYSWDRGNEQYF,TGTGCCAGCAGTTACTCGTGGGACAGGGGGAACGAGCAGTACTTC
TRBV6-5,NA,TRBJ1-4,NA,CASSSQDLWDEKLFF,TGTGCCAGCAGTTCACAGGATTTGTGGGATGAAAAACTGTTTTTT
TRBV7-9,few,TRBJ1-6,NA,CASTKDRVYNSPLHF,TGTGCCAGCACCAAGGACAGAGTCTATAATTCACCCCTCCACTTT
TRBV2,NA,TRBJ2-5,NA,CASSELKQGGEAQYF,TGTGCCAGCAGTGAATTAAAGCAGGGTGGGGAGGCCCAGTACTTC
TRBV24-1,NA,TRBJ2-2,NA,CATSDDTGELFF,TGTGCCACCAGTGACGACACCGGGGAGCTGTTTTTT
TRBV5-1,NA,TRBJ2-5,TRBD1,CASSLGGTGASETQYF,TGCGCCAGCAGCTTGGGAGGGACAGGGGCATCAGAGACCCAGTACTTC
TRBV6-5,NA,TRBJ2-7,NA,CASSLTGNYEQYF,TGTGCCAGCAGCCTCACAGGGAACTACGAGCAGTACTTC
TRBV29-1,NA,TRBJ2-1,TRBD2,CSVSGVADKPNNEQFF,TGCAGCGTGAGCGGGGTAGCGGACAAACCTAACAATGAGCAGTTCTTC
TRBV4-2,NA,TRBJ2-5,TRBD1,CASRALTQGALETQYF,TGTGCCAGCAGAGCATTGACTCAGGGGGCATTGGAGACCCAGTACTTC
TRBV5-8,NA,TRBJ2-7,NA,CASSLDTSYEQYF,TGTGCCAGCAGCTTGGACACCTCCTACGAGCAGTACTTC
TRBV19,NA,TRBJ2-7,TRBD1,CASSIRGGTGESYEQYF,TGTGCCAGTAGTATAAGGGGAGGGACAGGGGAGAGCTACGAGCAGTACTTC
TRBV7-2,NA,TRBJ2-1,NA,CASSLWASSYNEQFF,TGTGCCAGCAGCTTATGGGCTAGCTCTTACAATGAGCAGTTCTTC
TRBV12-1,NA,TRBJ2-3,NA,CASSARLASTDTQYF,TGTGCCAGCAGCGCCAGACTAGCCAGCACAGATACGCAGTATTTT
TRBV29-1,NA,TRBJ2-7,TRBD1,CSGVVDRVEYF,TGCAGCGGTGTAGTGGACAGGGTAGAGTACTTC
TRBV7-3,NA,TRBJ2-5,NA,CASSIGREETQYF,TGTGCCAGCAGCATCGGGAGAGAAGAGACCCAGTACTTC
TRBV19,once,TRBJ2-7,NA,CASSNEDPPRAQYF,TGTGCCAGTAGTAATGAAGATCCGCCCCGCGCGCAGTACTTC
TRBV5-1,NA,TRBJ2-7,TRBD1,CASSSGPGTGSSYEQYF,TGCGCCAGCAGCTCGGGACCGGGGACAGGGTCATCCTACGAGCAGTACTTC
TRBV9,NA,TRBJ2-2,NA,CASSVGITGELFF,TGTGCCAGCAGCGTCGGGATTACCGGGGAGCTGTTTTTT
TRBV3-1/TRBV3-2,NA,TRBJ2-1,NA,CASSLYNEQFF,TGTGCCAGCAGTCTGTATAATGAGCAGTTCTTC